The rows below give T cell receptor beta chains drawn from one sample of a study of blood T cell repertoires in COVID-19. Measured with immunoSEQ multiplex PCR; TCRdb has only the in-frame clones, and not every one. The sample holds around 100,000 clones, about 90% seen once. The sample comprised peripheral blood. All receptors derive from a man younger than 35 with COVID-19, enrolled during active disease. CDR3s include the opening cysteine and the closing phenylalanine or tryptophan. D genes are given only for firm matches. The size field is filled for only some rows; it gives once, few, many or a size class.

v_call	d_call	clone_size	j_call	cdr3_nt	cdr3_aa
TRBV10-3	-	-	TRBJ1-2	TGTGCCATCAGTGATGCGGGGGCGCAGAATTATGGCTACACCTTC	CAISDAGAQNYGYTF
TRBV6-2/TRBV6-3	-	-	TRBJ2-2	TGTGCCAGCAGTTGGATGACAAGGGGGCGGGAGGCTCCCGGGGAGCTGTTTTTT	CASSWMTRGREAPGELFF
TRBV7-6	-	-	TRBJ2-6	TGTGCCAGCAGCCCAACTTCTGGGGGGAACCCCTCTGGGGCCAACGTCCTGACTTTC	CASSPTSGGNPSGANVLTF
TRBV4-3	TRBD2	-	TRBJ2-1	TGCGCCAGCAGCCAAGACCGGGGACTAGCGGGAACCTACAATGAGCAGTTCTTC	CASSQDRGLAGTYNEQFF
TRBV19	-	-	TRBJ1-3	TGTGCCAGTACAACATCCGGAAACACCATATATTTT	CASTTSGNTIYF
TRBV4-1	-	-	TRBJ2-5	TGCGCCAGCAGCCAAGGAAGCAGCCTAGAGCAAGAGACCCAGTACTTC	CASSQGSSLEQETQYF
TRBV29-1	TRBD1	-	TRBJ2-1	TGCAGCGCCACAGGGGCCCCCAACTCCTACAATGAGCAGTTCTTC	CSATGAPNSYNEQFF
TRBV7-2	TRBD1	-	TRBJ2-7	TGTGCCAGCAGCTTCGGGACAGGGGTTACCTACGAGCAGTACTTC	CASSFGTGVTYEQYF
TRBV19	TRBD1	-	TRBJ2-4	TGTGCCAGTAGTTCACAGGGGTTGGTGGCCAAAAACATTCAGTACTTC	CASSSQGLVAKNIQYF
TRBV2	TRBD1	-	TRBJ2-7	TGTGCCAGCAGTCTAGGACAGGGATCTTCCTACGAGCAGTACTTC	CASSLGQGSSYEQYF
TRBV6-2/TRBV6-3	TRBD2	-	TRBJ2-7	TGTGCCAGCAGTCCCGGACTAGCGGGAGGGCGGGACGAGCAGTACTTC	CASSPGLAGGRDEQYF
TRBV6-2/TRBV6-3	TRBD1	-	TRBJ1-5	TGTGCCAGCAGCCTCCAGGGGGACAATCAGCCCCAGCATTTT	CASSLQGDNQPQHF
TRBV6-5	-	few	TRBJ2-7	TGTGCCACCTCCCGAAAGCCTACCTACGAGCAGTACTTC	CATSRKPTYEQYF
TRBV6-1	TRBD1	-	TRBJ2-7	TGTGCCAGCAGTGAAGTGGGGACAGTCTACGAGCAGTACTTC	CASSEVGTVYEQYF
TRBV25-1	TRBD1	-	TRBJ2-7	TGTGCCAGCAGTCCGGACAGGGATTACTCCTACGAGCAGTACTTC	CASSPDRDYSYEQYF
TRBV27	-	-	TRBJ1-6	TGTGCCAGCAGTTTAGGGAGATCACCCCTCCACTTT	CASSLGRSPLHF
TRBV3-1/TRBV3-2	TRBD1	-	TRBJ2-1	TGTGCCAGCAGCCCCGACAGGGGGTGGGATGAGCAGTTCTTC	CASSPDRGWDEQFF
TRBV14	-	-	TRBJ2-1	TGTGCCAGCAGCCCCCGAGGCTGGCAGTTCTTC	CASSPRGWQFF
TRBV7-2	-	-	TRBJ1-1	TGTGCCAGCAGCGCCCAGGGGAAACGGAACACTGAAGCTTTCTTT	CASSAQGKRNTEAFF
TRBV6-5	-	-	TRBJ2-5	TGTGCCAGCAGTTATGACAGTGCAGAGACCCAGTACTTC	CASSYDSAETQYF
TRBV18	-	-	TRBJ2-1	TGTGCCAGCTCACCCGCGTTGCCCTCCTACAATGAGCAGTTCTTC	CASSPALPSYNEQFF
TRBV6-5	TRBD1	-	TRBJ2-4	TGTGCCAGCAGCGGGACAGAAGCCAAAAACATTCAGTACTTC	CASSGTEAKNIQYF
TRBV6-5	-	-	TRBJ1-2	TGTGCCAGCAGTAACCTGGGAGGGGGCTATGGCTACACCTTC	CASSNLGGGYGYTF
TRBV27	TRBD1	-	TRBJ1-6	TGTGCCAGCAGTCTCACCTCGACAGGGCTCAATTCACCCCTCCACTTT	CASSLTSTGLNSPLHF
TRBV25-1	TRBD1	once	TRBJ1-4	TGTGCCAGCAGTGATTTTGGGACAGATGAAAAACTGCTTTTT	CASSDFGTDEKLLF
TRBV7-9	TRBD1	-	TRBJ2-1	TGTGCCAGCAGCCCTCCTGAGGTGGACAGGGGACGGTTTGGTGAGCAGTTCTTC	CASSPPEVDRGRFGEQFF
TRBV19	-	-	TRBJ1-5	TGTGCCAGTAGTATCCGGACACGTGGGAATCAGCCCCAGCATTTT	CASSIRTRGNQPQHF
TRBV10-3	TRBD2	-	TRBJ2-7	TGTGCCATCTGGGGCGGGAGCGGGAAAAAGGAGCAGTACTTC	CAIWGGSGKKEQYF
TRBV3-1/TRBV3-2	TRBD1	-	TRBJ2-5	TGTGCCAGCAGCCAGGGGACAGGGGGAGAGACCCAGTACTTC	CASSQGTGGETQYF
TRBV4-3	TRBD2	-	TRBJ2-5	TGCGCCAGCAGCCAGATTGGGACTAGCGAGTACCAAGAGACCCAGTACTTC	CASSQIGTSEYQETQYF